This T cell receptor beta chain is from a study of T cells in Graves' hyperthyroidism and ophthalmopathy. Findings and caveats of the study: Blood shared most expanded thyroid clonotypes above 0.001.

The source material, RNA transcripts, was used to amplify TCR beta CDR3 regions. Primed by the HTBI set, a first-round RT-PCR was run on the TCR CDR3. TCRdb re-analysed the multiplex PCR reads in MiXCR, keeping a single row per CDR3 protein. Of 450,000 to 700,000 distinct CDR3 sequences in the sample, around 46% were seen once. This clonotype was found many times. Its antigen is as yet unknown. The ends lost 4 bases at V and 3 bases at J; junction bases unmatched: 7. The CDR3 is made up of 15 amino acids. CDR1 is SGHRS and CDR2 is YFSETQ in the germline V gene. The sample consisted of peripheral blood or thyroid tissue (not recorded which). The V gene is TRBV5-1, the J gene TRBJ2-7; 10 nucleotides match TRBD1. This receptor was obtained from an adult woman with Graves' disease, either hyperthyroidism or ophthalmopathy (not recorded which). The CDR3 region is CASSPHGTGVYEQYF. CDR3 bases: TGCGCCAGCAGCCCCCACGGGACAGGGGTCTACGAGCAGTACTTC.